This T cell receptor beta chain was sequenced in a study of blood T cell repertoires in COVID-19. Original data processing: Cell counts per sample came from amplifying reference gene primers. TCRdb's copy holds only in-frame clones and misses some; the assay was immunoSEQ multiplex PCR. V, J and clone size were drawn from that table, and D and trimming were deduced from the DNA. The repertoire consists of approximately 120,000 clones, with about 88% occurring once and the leading ten covering roughly 1.1%. The receptor was isolated from a woman older than 75 with acute or convalescent COVID-19. Material for sequencing was peripheral blood.

CDR3: CASGQGVEKLFF. For the CDR3, the DNA is TGTGCAAGCGGGCAGGGTGTTGAAAAACTGTTTTTT. The J gene is TRBJ1-4, the V gene TRBV28; weak D call: TRBD1 (5 bases). The CDR3 is 12 amino acids. Looked up from germline, CDR1 is MDHEN and CDR2 is SYDVKM.